Listed below are T cell receptor beta chains from one sample, sequenced in a study of blood T cells in healthy people across ages. TCRdb fed the 5' RACE reads into MiXCR, producing one record per CDR3 protein. The sample holds 600,000 or so distinct CDR3 sequences, under 55% seen once. The sequenced sample was blood. The receptor source for this set is a man of 80 years or more in good health. Both conserved end residues are part of each CDR3. The D gene is left open where the match is weak. The size of a clone is reported for some rows only, either as once, few or many, or as a class for expanded clones.

j_call,d_call,v_call,clone_size,cdr3_nt,cdr3_aa
TRBJ1-1,.,TRBV20-1,.,TGCAGTGCCCTTAGGTATGGGTACACTGAAGCTTTCTTT,CSALRYGYTEAFF
TRBJ2-7,.,TRBV15,.,TGTGCCACCAGCAGAGATCGGGGAGTTTCCTACGAGCAGTACTTC,CATSRDRGVSYEQYF
TRBJ2-7,TRBD2,TRBV7-9,many,TGTGCCAGCACCCTCGGGGGAGGGAGCTCCTACGAGCAGTACTTC,CASTLGGGSSYEQYF
TRBJ2-3,.,TRBV29-1,few,TGCAGCGCAACAGGAGTGGGAGTCCTCCTCCGCCCCCTTCGCACAGATACGCAGTATTTT,CSATGVGVLLRPLRTDTQYF
TRBJ1-5,TRBD1,TRBV7-2,.,TGTGCCAGCAGCCCGAACCCAGGGGGCGCACGGCAGCCCCAGCATTTT,CASSPNPGGARQPQHF
TRBJ1-1,TRBD1,TRBV18,few,TGTGCCAGCTCAGCCGGGACAGGGGTGGGAGCTGAAGCTTTCTTT,CASSAGTGVGAEAFF
TRBJ1-2,TRBD1,TRBV7-2,.,TGTGCCAGCAGCTTCCAGGGGGCTGGTGGCTACACCTTC,CASSFQGAGGYTF
TRBJ2-7,TRBD1,TRBV6-5,many,TGTGCCAGCAGTCCGGGGACAGGGCCTGCCTACGAGCAGTACTTC,CASSPGTGPAYEQYF
TRBJ1-2,.,TRBV5-1,few,TGCGCCAGCAGCTCGCCGACAACAGGGCTGGCTGGCTACACCTTC,CASSSPTTGLAGYTF
TRBJ2-7,.,TRBV12-3/TRBV12-4,few,TGTGCCAGCAGTTCTGGAGGGGGGGCCGTTCCCGAGCAGTACTTC,CASSSGGGAVPEQYF
TRBJ2-1,TRBD2,TRBV30,.,TGTGCCTGGAGTGTACTAGCGGGGGGGCTCGATGAGCAGTTCTTC,CAWSVLAGGLDEQFF
TRBJ1-2,.,TRBV20-1,.,TGCAGTGCTAGAGACCTATCAACGAAGTATGGCTACACCTTC,CSARDLSTKYGYTF
TRBJ1-1,.,TRBV14,.,TGTGCCAGCAGCCAAGAAGTCCTGGACACTGAAGCTTTCTTT,CASSQEVLDTEAFF
TRBJ2-7,TRBD1,TRBV6-5,many,TGTGCCAGCAGCCACACAGGGGGCGTTGCCCCCTACGAGCAGTACTTC,CASSHTGGVAPYEQYF
TRBJ2-3,TRBD2,TRBV6-6,.,TGTGCCAGCAGTTTTGCAGCGGGGAACACAGATACGCAGTATTTT,CASSFAAGNTDTQYF
TRBJ2-3,.,TRBV6-5,many,TGTGCCAGCAGGAATGGGCGGGGGCTCACAGATACGCAGTATTTT,CASRNGRGLTDTQYF
TRBJ1-6,.,TRBV4-1,.,TGCGCCAGCAGCCCCTCCCTGAATTCACCCCTCCACTTT,CASSPSLNSPLHF
TRBJ1-5,.,TRBV28,.,TGTGCCAGCAGCTCTACGGCTAGGCCCCAGCATTTT,CASSSTARPQHF
TRBJ2-1,TRBD2,TRBV4-1,.,TGCGCCAGCAGCCAAGATTGGACTAGCGGGAGATCGGAATGGGAGCAGTTCTTC,CASSQDWTSGRSEWEQFF
TRBJ2-7,TRBD2,TRBV7-2,few,TGTGCCAGCAGCTTTGGACTAGCGGGAGACGAGCAGTACTTC,CASSFGLAGDEQYF
TRBJ2-7,TRBD2,TRBV2,few,TGTGCCAGCAGTGAGCCTGGTAGCGGGGGGGAGCAGTACTTC,CASSEPGSGGEQYF
TRBJ2-5,.,TRBV7-9,.,TGTGCCAGCAGCGTAGGGCAAGGCCTACGGGAGCAGTACTTC,CASSVGQGLREQYF
TRBJ2-1,.,TRBV6-1,.,TGTGCCAGCAGTGAACCGCAGGGTGGTGGGGATGAGCAGTTCTTC,CASSEPQGGGDEQFF
TRBJ2-1,TRBD2,TRBV15,.,TGTGCCACCAGCAGAGAGCGAGCGGGAGATTTTGGCAATGAGCAGTTCTTC,CATSRERAGDFGNEQFF
TRBJ1-2,.,TRBV20-1,few,TGCAGTGCTAGTCGCGCGGGGGTTGCTAACTATGGCTACACCTTC,CSASRAGVANYGYTF
TRBJ2-2,.,TRBV6-6,.,TGTGCCAGCAGGAAGAGCGGAGCGACGAACACCGGGGAGCTGTTTTTT,CASRKSGATNTGELFF
TRBJ2-1,.,TRBV28,.,TGTGCCAGCAGTTCCCCCCCCCTCTCCTACAATGAGCAGTTCTTC,CASSSPPLSYNEQFF
TRBJ1-5,.,TRBV7-9,.,TGTGCCAGCAGCCCGGCAGAAGGGTATCAGCCCCAGCATTTT,CASSPAEGYQPQHF
TRBJ2-1,TRBD1,TRBV27,few,TGTGCCAGCAGTTTATCTAGGGGGCAGCCGGGGAAGACAAATGAGCAGTTCTTC,CASSLSRGQPGKTNEQFF
TRBJ1-2,TRBD1,TRBV7-3,.,TGTGCCAGCAGCTTAATCCCCAGACAGGGGAACTATGGCTACACCTTC,CASSLIPRQGNYGYTF